This record concerns one T cell receptor beta chain sequence. TEMRA cells were FACS-enriched, and CD8+ and CD4+ T cells were isolated negatively. Germline V lookup: CDR1 LGHNA, CDR2 YNFKEQ. This CDR3 has 17 amino acids. The V end lost 0 bases, the J end lost 6 bases, and 18 bases lay between the germline ends. The data were obtained in a study of CD8 T cells in Susac syndrome. RNA, at about 0.45 to 1 ug, was reverse transcribed with random hexamers. MiXCR, applied by TCRdb to the immunoSEQ multiplex PCR reads, yields one record per CDR3 protein. Of 200,000 to 300,000 distinct CDR3 sequences in the sample, 90% to 97% were seen once.

The clonotype comes from a human donor with Susac syndrome. Input material: CD4+ T cells from PBMCs. The V gene is TRBV4-2, the J gene TRBJ2-1; D is possibly TRBD2 (5 bases). The CDR3 spells CASSQERVGLAPNEQFF. The CDR3 DNA is TGTGCCAGCAGCCAAGAGAGGGTCGGGCTAGCCCCCAATGAGCAGTTCTTC.